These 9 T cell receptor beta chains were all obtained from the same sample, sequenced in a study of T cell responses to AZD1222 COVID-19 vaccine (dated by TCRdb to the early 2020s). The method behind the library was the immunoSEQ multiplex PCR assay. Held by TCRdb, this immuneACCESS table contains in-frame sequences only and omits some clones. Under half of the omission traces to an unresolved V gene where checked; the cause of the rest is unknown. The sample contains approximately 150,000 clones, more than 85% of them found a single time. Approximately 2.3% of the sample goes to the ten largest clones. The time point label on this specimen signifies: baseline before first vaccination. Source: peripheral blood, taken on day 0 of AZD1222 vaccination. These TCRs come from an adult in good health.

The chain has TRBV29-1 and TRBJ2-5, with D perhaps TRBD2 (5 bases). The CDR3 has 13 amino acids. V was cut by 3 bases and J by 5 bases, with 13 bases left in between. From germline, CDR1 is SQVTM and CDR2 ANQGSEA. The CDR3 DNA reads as TGCAGCGTTGATCGGTGGGAGTCGGAGACCCAGTACTTC. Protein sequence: CSVDRWESETQYF.

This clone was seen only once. The CDR3 DNA reads TGTGCCAGCAGCTTAGGTGGTTTAGGATCCACAGATACGCAGTATTTT. It specifies CASSLGGLGSTDTQYF. This chain joins TRBV11-2 and TRBJ2-3; no firm D call. The CDR3 length is 16 residues. From germline, CDR1 is SGHAT and CDR2 FQNNGV. V gave up 1 base and J gave up 2 bases, with 13 bases separating them.

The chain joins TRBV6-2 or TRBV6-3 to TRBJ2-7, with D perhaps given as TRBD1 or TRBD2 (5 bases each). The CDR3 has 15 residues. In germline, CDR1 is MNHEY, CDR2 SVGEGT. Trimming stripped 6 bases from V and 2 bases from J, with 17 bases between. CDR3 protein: CASSHRRDATYEQYF. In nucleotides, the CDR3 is TGTGCCAGCAGCCACCGCCGGGACGCTACCTACGAGCAGTACTTC.

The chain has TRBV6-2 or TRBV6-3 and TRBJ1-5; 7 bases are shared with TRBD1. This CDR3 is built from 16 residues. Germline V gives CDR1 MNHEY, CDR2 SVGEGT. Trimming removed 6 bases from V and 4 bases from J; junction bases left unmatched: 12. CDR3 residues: CASSPLRDRQNQPQHF. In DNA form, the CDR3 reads TGTGCCAGCAGCCCGTTACGGGACAGACAAAATCAGCCCCAGCATTTT.

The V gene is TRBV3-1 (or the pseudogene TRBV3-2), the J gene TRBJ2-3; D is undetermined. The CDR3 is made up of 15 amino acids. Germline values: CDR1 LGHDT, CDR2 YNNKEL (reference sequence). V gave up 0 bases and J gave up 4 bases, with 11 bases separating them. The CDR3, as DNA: TGTGCCAGCAGCCAAGATTTGCCAGGATCAGATACGCAGTATTTT. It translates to CASSQDLPGSDTQYF.

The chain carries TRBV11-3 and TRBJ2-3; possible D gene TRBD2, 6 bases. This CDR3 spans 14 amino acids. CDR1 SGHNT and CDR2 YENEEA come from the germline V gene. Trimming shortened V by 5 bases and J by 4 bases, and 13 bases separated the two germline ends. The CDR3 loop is CASSVTSSSDTQYF. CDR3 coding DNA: TGTGCCAGCAGCGTTACTAGCAGTTCAGATACGCAGTATTTT. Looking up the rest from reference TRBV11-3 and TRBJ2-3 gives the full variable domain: EAGVVQSPRYKIIEKKQPVAFWCNPISGHNTLYWYLQNLGQGPELLIRYENEEAVDDSQLPKDRFSAERLKGVDSTLKIQPAELGDSAVYLCASSVTSSSDTQYFGPGTRLTVL.

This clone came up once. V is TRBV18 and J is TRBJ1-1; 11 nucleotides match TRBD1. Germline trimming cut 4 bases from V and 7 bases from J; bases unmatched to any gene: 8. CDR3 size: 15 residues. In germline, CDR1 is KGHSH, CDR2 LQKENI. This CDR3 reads CASSQAGTGGDEAFF. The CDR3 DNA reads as TGTGCCAGCTCACAGGCCGGGACAGGGGGAGATGAAGCTTTCTTT.

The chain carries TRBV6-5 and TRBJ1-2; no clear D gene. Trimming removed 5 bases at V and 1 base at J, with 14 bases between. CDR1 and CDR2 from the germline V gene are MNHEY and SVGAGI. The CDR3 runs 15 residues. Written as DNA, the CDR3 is TGTGCCAGCAGTCCCGGCCCAGATGATAACTATGGCTACACCTTC. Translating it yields CASSPGPDDNYGYTF.

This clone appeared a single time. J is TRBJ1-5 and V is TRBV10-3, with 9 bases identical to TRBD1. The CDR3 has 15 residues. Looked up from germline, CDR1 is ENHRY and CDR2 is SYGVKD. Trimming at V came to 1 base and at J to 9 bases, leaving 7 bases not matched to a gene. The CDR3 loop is CAISEWRTGDGPQHF. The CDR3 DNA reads TGTGCCATCAGTGAGTGGAGGACAGGGGACGGGCCCCAGCATTTT.